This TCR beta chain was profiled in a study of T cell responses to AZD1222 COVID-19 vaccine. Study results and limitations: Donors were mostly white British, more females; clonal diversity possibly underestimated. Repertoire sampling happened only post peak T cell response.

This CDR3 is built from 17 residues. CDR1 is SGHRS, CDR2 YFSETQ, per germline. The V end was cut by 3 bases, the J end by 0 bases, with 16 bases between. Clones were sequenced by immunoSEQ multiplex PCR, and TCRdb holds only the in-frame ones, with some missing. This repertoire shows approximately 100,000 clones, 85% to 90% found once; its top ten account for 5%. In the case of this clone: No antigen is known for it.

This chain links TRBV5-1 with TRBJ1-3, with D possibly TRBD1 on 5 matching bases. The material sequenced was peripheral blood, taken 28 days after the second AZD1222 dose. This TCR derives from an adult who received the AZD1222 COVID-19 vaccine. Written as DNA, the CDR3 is TGCGCCAGCAGCTACTATCCGGGCAGGGCCTCTGGAAACACCATATATTTT. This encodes CASSYYPGRASGNTIYF.